Listed below are T cell receptor beta chains from one sample, sequenced in a study of Ad26.COV2.S vaccination and SARS-CoV-2 variants. Libraries were prepared by immunoSEQ multiplex PCR; TCRdb keeps only in-frame clonotypes and omits some of them. The sample has about 480,000 clones, about 83% seen once. The sample here was peripheral blood, taken in a trial of Ad26.COV2.S vaccine versus placebo. Every receptor here comes from a person between 18 and 65 years old who received the Ad26.COV2.S COVID-19 vaccine or a placebo. Both conserved end residues are part of each CDR3. The D gene is left open where the match is weak. A clone size is listed for some rows: how often the clone was seen (once, few, many), or a class if it is expanded.

clone_size d_call j_call cdr3_length v_call cdr3_aa cdr3_nt
NA NA TRBJ2-7 13 TRBV6-2/TRBV6-3 CASSYGQRGEQYF TGTGCCAGCAGTTACGGACAGAGGGGCGAGCAGTACTTC
NA TRBD1 TRBJ1-5 15 TRBV23-1 CASSQWTGERQPQHF TGCGCCAGCAGTCAATGGACAGGGGAACGGCAGCCCCAGCATTTT
NA TRBD1 TRBJ1-2 14 TRBV5-1 CASSIGTGGVGYTF TGCGCCAGCAGCATTGGGACAGGCGGCGTGGGCTACACCTTC
NA NA TRBJ2-2 16 TRBV27 CASSSQDSRNTGELFF TGTGCCAGCAGCTCACAAGACAGCCGGAACACCGGGGAGCTGTTTTTT
NA TRBD1 TRBJ1-4 15 TRBV7-3 CASSIGTVVNEKLFF TGTGCCAGCAGCATAGGGACAGTGGTTAATGAAAAACTGTTTTTT
NA TRBD1 TRBJ2-7 17 TRBV5-6 CASSFWRAGGEVYEQYF TGTGCCAGCAGCTTCTGGAGAGCAGGGGGCGAGGTCTACGAGCAGTACTTC
once TRBD1 TRBJ1-5 13 TRBV4-3 CASSQGQGGTQHF TGCGCCAGCAGCCAAGGACAGGGGGGGACCCAGCATTTT
NA NA TRBJ1-4 16 TRBV28 CASSPWREKTNEKLFF TGTGCCAGCAGTCCCTGGAGGGAGAAAACTAATGAAAAACTGTTTTTT
few NA TRBJ1-1 12 TRBV6-1 CASSEGWREAFF TGTGCCAGCAGTGAGGGATGGCGCGAAGCTTTCTTT
few NA TRBJ1-6 14 TRBV7-9 CASRVDGEGSPLHF TGTGCCAGCAGAGTAGACGGGGAAGGATCACCCCTCCACTTT
NA TRBD1 TRBJ2-7 14 TRBV10-3 CAIRMRDRAYEQYF TGTGCCATCCGGATGCGGGACAGGGCCTACGAGCAGTACTTC
NA TRBD1 TRBJ2-1 14 TRBV18 CASSPTTGVNEQFF TGTGCCAGCTCACCGACGACAGGGGTGAATGAGCAGTTCTTC
NA TRBD1 TRBJ1-2 14 TRBV28 CASSLSDRVAGYTF TGTGCCAGCAGTTTATCGGACAGGGTTGCTGGCTACACCTTC
NA TRBD1 TRBJ1-1 16 TRBV6-5 CASSYTGGARYTEAFF TGTGCCAGCAGTTACACAGGGGGCGCGAGGTACACTGAAGCTTTCTTT
NA NA TRBJ2-2 15 TRBV5-5 CASSLLQMNTGELFF TGTGCCAGCAGCTTGCTACAGATGAACACCGGGGAGCTGTTTTTT
NA NA TRBJ1-5 12 TRBV28 CAILGGSQPQHF TGTGCCATCCTTGGGGGGTCTCAGCCCCAGCATTTT
NA NA TRBJ1-5 10 TRBV23-1 CATNNQPQHF TGCGCCACCAACAATCAGCCCCAGCATTTT
once NA TRBJ1-5 17 TRBV6-2/TRBV6-3 CASSYRGRDYSNQPQHF TGTGCCAGCAGTTATAGGGGCAGGGACTATAGCAATCAGCCCCAGCATTTT
NA NA TRBJ2-1 11 TRBV4-3 CASSMHNEQFF TGCGCCAGCAGTATGCACAATGAGCAGTTCTTC
NA TRBD1 TRBJ1-2 15 TRBV6-5 CASTPGDSSNYGYTF TGTGCCAGCACTCCGGGGGACAGTTCTAACTATGGCTACACCTTC
NA TRBD2 TRBJ2-7 15 TRBV25-1 CASSAALAGLYEQYF TGTGCCAGCAGTGCCGCACTAGCGGGATTGTACGAGCAGTACTTC
few TRBD2 TRBJ2-2 14 TRBV27 CASRRTSGVGELFF TGTGCCAGCAGAAGGACTAGCGGTGTCGGGGAGCTGTTTTTT
NA TRBD1 TRBJ1-5 16 TRBV30 CAWNAGSQGGNQPQHF TGTGCCTGGAACGCCGGGAGCCAGGGGGGCAATCAGCCCCAGCATTTT
NA NA TRBJ1-5 15 TRBV19 CASSSPRGYDQPQHF TGTGCCAGTAGTTCGCCGCGAGGATATGATCAGCCCCAGCATTTT
NA NA TRBJ2-1 14 TRBV28 CASSLEESYNEQFF TGTGCCAGCAGTTTAGAAGAGTCCTACAATGAGCAGTTCTTC
NA NA TRBJ2-7 13 TRBV27 CASSLGGSYEQYF TGTGCCAGCAGTTTAGGTGGGTCTTACGAGCAGTACTTC
NA NA TRBJ1-2 13 TRBV30 CANTRGSNYGYTF TGTGCCAACACGAGGGGAAGCAACTATGGCTACACCTTC
NA TRBD1 TRBJ2-5 14 TRBV9 CASSVGPRGETQYF TGTGCCAGCAGCGTAGGGCCCAGGGGGGAGACCCAGTACTTC
NA NA TRBJ2-4 14 TRBV21-1 CASTQSIAKNIQYF TGTGCCAGCACGCAAAGTATCGCCAAAAACATTCAGTACTTC
NA NA TRBJ2-5 15 TRBV11-2 CASSLGFTPQETQYF TGTGCCAGCAGCTTAGGTTTCACCCCCCAGGAGACCCAGTACTTC
NA NA TRBJ1-1 12 TRBV5-6 CASSLAVSEAFF TGTGCCAGCAGCTTGGCCGTTTCTGAAGCTTTCTTT
NA NA TRBJ2-7 16 TRBV28 CASSSPGTGTAYEQYF TGTGCCAGCAGTTCCCCGGGGACGGGGACCGCGTACGAGCAGTACTTC
NA NA TRBJ2-6 15 TRBV7-3 CASSSGRAGANVLTF TGTGCCAGCAGCTCGGGTAGGGCTGGGGCCAACGTCCTGACTTTC
NA NA TRBJ2-2 15 TRBV30 CAWSVLAAGAGELFF TGTGCCTGGAGTGTCTTAGCCGCCGGTGCCGGGGAGCTGTTTTTT
NA NA TRBJ2-1 10 TRBV29-1 CSVANGGQFF TGCAGCGTGGCGAATGGTGGGCAGTTCTTC
once TRBD2 TRBJ2-1 16 TRBV7-2 CASSPNGLAEDNEQFF TGTGCCAGCAGCCCAAATGGACTAGCGGAAGACAATGAGCAGTTCTTC
NA TRBD1 TRBJ2-3 15 TRBV6-5 CASSRGTGGLYTQYF TGTGCCAGCAGTAGGGGGACAGGGGGTCTATATACGCAGTATTTT
NA NA TRBJ2-5 11 TRBV28 CATSFWETQYF TGTGCCACCTCCTTCTGGGAGACCCAGTACTTC
NA NA TRBJ2-5 13 TRBV15 CATSGDPGETQYF TGTGCCACCAGCGGAGACCCGGGGGAGACCCAGTACTTC
NA NA TRBJ1-5 14 TRBV5-6 CASSLARRGQPQHF TGTGCCAGCAGCTTGGCGAGGAGGGGACAGCCCCAGCATTTT
NA NA TRBJ2-2 13 TRBV29-1 CSVGSLAPGELFF TGCAGCGTTGGGTCCCTAGCGCCCGGGGAGCTGTTTTTT
NA NA TRBJ1-2 13 TRBV5-1 CASSLERDYGYTF TGCGCCAGCAGCTTGGAGAGAGACTATGGCTACACCTTC
NA NA TRBJ2-7 14 TRBV28 CASRTGTARYEQYF TGTGCCAGCAGGACCGGGACGGCTCGCTACGAGCAGTACTTC
many TRBD1 TRBJ1-6 19 TRBV7-9 CASSRTGGPVSSYNSPLHF TGTGCCAGCAGCCGAACAGGGGGCCCTGTCAGCTCCTATAATTCACCCCTCCACTTT
NA NA TRBJ1-5 12 TRBV30 CAWSDRGQPQHF TGTGCCTGGAGTGATAGGGGCCAGCCCCAGCATTTT
NA NA TRBJ2-3 12 TRBV30 CAWAPGQSTQYF TGTGCCTGGGCCCCAGGACAGAGCACGCAGTATTTT
NA NA TRBJ2-3 15 TRBV19 CASSIRGDGTDTQYF TGTGCCAGTAGTATAAGGGGGGACGGCACAGATACGCAGTATTTT
NA NA TRBJ2-3 13 TRBV5-1 CASSSGPLDTQYF TGCGCCAGCAGCTCGGGACCGCTGGATACGCAGTATTTT
NA NA TRBJ1-3 15 TRBV10-1 CASTLPPSSGNTIYF TGCGCCAGCACCCTACCTCCTTCCTCTGGAAACACCATATATTTT
NA NA TRBJ2-7 16 TRBV7-9 CASSPTALAGNYEQYF TGTGCCAGCAGCCCCACGGCACTTGCGGGGAACTACGAGCAGTACTTC
once NA TRBJ1-2 14 TRBV6-5 CASISERKGYGYTF TGTGCCAGCATTTCAGAGAGAAAGGGCTATGGCTACACCTTC